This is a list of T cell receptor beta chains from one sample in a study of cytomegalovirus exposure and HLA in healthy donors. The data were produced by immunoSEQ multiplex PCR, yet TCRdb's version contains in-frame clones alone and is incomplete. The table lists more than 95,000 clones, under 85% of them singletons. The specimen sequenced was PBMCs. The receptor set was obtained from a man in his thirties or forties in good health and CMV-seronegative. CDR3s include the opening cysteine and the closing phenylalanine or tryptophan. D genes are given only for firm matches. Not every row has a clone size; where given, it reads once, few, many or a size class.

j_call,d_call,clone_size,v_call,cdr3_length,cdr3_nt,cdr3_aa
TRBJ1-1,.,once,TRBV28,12,TGTGCCAGCAAATCGGGGGGCACTGAAGCTTTCTTT,CASKSGGTEAFF
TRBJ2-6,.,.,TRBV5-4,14,TGTGCCAGCAGCCCTCCCGGCAGGAATGGGGTCCTGACTTTC,CASSPPGRNGVLTF
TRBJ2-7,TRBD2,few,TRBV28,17,TGTGCCAGCAGTTCGCCTGGCGGGACTACAAGCTCCTACGAGCAGTACTTC,CASSSPGGTTSSYEQYF
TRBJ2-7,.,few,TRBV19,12,TGTGCCAGTAGTCAGGGGATAGACGAGCAGTACTTC,CASSQGIDEQYF
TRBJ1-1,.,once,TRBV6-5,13,TGTGCCAGCAGTTATGGCCAGGCCCGTGAAGCTTTCTTT,CASSYGQAREAFF
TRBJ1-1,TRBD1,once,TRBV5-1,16,TGCGCCAGCAGCTTGGTACAGGGGGTAGGGGGGGCTGAAGCTTTCTTT,CASSLVQGVGGAEAFF
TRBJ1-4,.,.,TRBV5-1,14,TGCGCCAGCAGCCTCCTAGCGCCTAATGAAAAACTGTTTTTT,CASSLLAPNEKLFF
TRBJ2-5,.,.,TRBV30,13,TGTGCCTGGAGTGGGGGGGGGCTTGAGACCCAGTACTTC,CAWSGGGLETQYF
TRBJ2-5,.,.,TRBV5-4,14,TGTGCCAGCAGCTTGGAAGGCGGCGGAGAGACCCAGTACTTC,CASSLEGGGETQYF
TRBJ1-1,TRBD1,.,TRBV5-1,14,TGTGCCAGCAGCTGGACAGGCAGATCCCCTGAAGCTTTCTTT,CASSWTGRSPEAFF
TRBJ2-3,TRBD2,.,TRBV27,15,TGTGCCAGCAGTCGACTTATAGCGGGAGGGGATACGCAGTATTTT,CASSRLIAGGDTQYF
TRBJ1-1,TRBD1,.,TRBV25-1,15,TGTGCCAGCAGTGACGTCGGACAGGGGAACACTGAAGCTTTCTTT,CASSDVGQGNTEAFF
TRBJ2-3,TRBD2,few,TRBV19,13,TGTGCCAGTAGTCTGACTAGCGGCGATACGCAGTATTTT,CASSLTSGDTQYF
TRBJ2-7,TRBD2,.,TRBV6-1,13,TGTGCCAGCAGTGAACGGGAGGAGGCAGGGCAGTACTTC,CASSEREEAGQYF
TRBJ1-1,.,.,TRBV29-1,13,TGCAGCGTTGGGAGGACAGTGAACACTGAAGCTTTCTTT,CSVGRTVNTEAFF
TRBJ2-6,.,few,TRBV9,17,TGTGCCAGCAGCCCCCCATTGAGGGACTCTGGGGCCAACGTCCTGACTTTC,CASSPPLRDSGANVLTF
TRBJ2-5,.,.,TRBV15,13,TGTGCCACCAGCAGAGGGCCAGACGGGTCCCAGTACTTC,CATSRGPDGSQYF
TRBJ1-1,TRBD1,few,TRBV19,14,TGTGCCAGTAGTGCAGAGGACAGGCACACTGAAGCTTTCTTT,CASSAEDRHTEAFF
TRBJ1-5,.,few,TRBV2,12,TGTGCCAGCAGTGGACTTAATCAGCCCCAGCATTTT,CASSGLNQPQHF
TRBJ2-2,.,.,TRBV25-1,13,TGTGCCAGCAGTCACTCGAACACCGGGGAGCTGTTTTTT,CASSHSNTGELFF
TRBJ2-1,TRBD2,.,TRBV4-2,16,TGTGCCAGCAGCCAGGGACTAGCGGAAACCTACAATGAGCAGTTCTTC,CASSQGLAETYNEQFF
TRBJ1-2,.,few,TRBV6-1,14,TGTGCCAGCATATCAACAGCTTACTCCTATGGCTACACCTTC,CASISTAYSYGYTF
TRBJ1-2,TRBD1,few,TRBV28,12,TGTGCCAGCAGATCACAGGGGGAGGGCTACACCTTC,CASRSQGEGYTF
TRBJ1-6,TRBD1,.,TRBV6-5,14,TGTGCCAGCAGGACAGGGATCGTGGATTCACCCCTCCACTTT,CASRTGIVDSPLHF
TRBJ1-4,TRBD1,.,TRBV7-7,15,TGTGCCAGCAGCTTAGGCGGGACAGGGGTTGAAAAACTGTTTTTT,CASSLGGTGVEKLFF
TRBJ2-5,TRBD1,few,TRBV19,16,TGTGCCAGTAGTATAGACTGGGACAGGTACCAAGAGACCCAGTACTTC,CASSIDWDRYQETQYF
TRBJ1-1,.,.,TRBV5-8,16,TGTGCCAGCAGCTTTTACGAAGGGGCGATGAACACTGAAGCTTTCTTT,CASSFYEGAMNTEAFF
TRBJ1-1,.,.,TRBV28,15,TGTGCCAGCAGCCGCTCAGGGATTATTAACACTGAAGCTTTCTTT,CASSRSGIINTEAFF
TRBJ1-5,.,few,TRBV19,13,TGTGCCAGTAGTGCGGGCTGGCGGCAGCCCCAGCATTTT,CASSAGWRQPQHF
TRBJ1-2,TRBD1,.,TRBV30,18,TGTGCCTGGAGTGTATCGGCAGGGGGCGTCGGGTTTTTCTATGGCTACACCTTC,CAWSVSAGGVGFFYGYTF
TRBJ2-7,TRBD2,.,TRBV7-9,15,TGTGCCAGCAGCTTTGGTGCTAGCGGGGGCTACGAGCAGTACTTC,CASSFGASGGYEQYF
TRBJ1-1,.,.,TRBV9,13,TGTGCCAGCAGCTCCAGTCTAACGGGTGAAGCTTTCTTT,CASSSSLTGEAFF
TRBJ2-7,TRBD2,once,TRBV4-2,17,TGTGCCAGCAGCCAAGATGTAGCGGGAGTAGTAACCGACGAGCAGTACTTC,CASSQDVAGVVTDEQYF
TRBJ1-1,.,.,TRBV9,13,TGTGCCAGCAGCGTTTCAGGGTCAGCTGAAGCTTTCTTT,CASSVSGSAEAFF
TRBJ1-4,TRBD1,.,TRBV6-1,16,TGTGCCAGCAGTGACCGGACAGGGAGTGGACGAGGGAAACTGTTTTTT,CASSDRTGSGRGKLFF
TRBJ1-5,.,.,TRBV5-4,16,TGTGCCAGCAGCTTGGTCGGCAGGGCTGGCAATCAGCCCCAGCATTTT,CASSLVGRAGNQPQHF
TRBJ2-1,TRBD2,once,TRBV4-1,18,TGCGCCAGCAGCCCCCTAGGGACTAGCGGGACCTCGTACAATGAGCAGTTCTTC,CASSPLGTSGTSYNEQFF
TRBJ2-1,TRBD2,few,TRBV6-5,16,TGTGCCAGCAGTTTCTCCAGACTAGCGGGGGAGAATGAGCAGTTCTTC,CASSFSRLAGENEQFF
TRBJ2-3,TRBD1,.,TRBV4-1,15,TGCGCCAGCACCAAAGGGACAGGGGGCACAGATACGCAGTATTTT,CASTKGTGGTDTQYF
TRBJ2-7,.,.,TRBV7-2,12,TGTGCCAGCAGCTTTAATTCCTACGAGCAGTACTTC,CASSFNSYEQYF
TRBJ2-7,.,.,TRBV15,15,TGTGCCACCAGCAGAGAAGGGGGAAGCTCCTACGAGCAGTACTTC,CATSREGGSSYEQYF
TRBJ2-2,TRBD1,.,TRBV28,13,TGTGCCAGCTGCAGGGGGCGCGGCGGGGAGCTGTTTTTT,CASCRGRGGELFF
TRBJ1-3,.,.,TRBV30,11,TGTGCCTGGAGCGCCGGGACTTCCATATATTTT,CAWSAGTSIYF
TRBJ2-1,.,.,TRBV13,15,TGTGCCAGCAGCTTAGTAGCGGCCCCCTACAATGAGCAGTTCTTC,CASSLVAAPYNEQFF